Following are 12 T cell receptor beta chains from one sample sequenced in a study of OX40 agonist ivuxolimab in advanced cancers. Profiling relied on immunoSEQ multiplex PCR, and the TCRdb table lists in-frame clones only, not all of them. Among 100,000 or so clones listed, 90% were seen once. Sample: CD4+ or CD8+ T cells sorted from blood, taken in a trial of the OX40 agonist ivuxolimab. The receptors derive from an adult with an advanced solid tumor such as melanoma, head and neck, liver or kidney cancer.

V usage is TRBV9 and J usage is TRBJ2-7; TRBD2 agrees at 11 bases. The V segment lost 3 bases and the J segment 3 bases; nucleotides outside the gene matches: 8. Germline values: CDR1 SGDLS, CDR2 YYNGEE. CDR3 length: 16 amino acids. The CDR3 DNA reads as TGTGCCAGCAGCGCTACACTAGCGGGGGAGCTCTACGAGCAGTACTTC. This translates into CASSATLAGELYEQYF.

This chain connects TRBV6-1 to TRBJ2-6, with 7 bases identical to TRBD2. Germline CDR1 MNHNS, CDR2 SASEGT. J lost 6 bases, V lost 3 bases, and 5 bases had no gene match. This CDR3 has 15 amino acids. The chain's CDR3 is CASSEGGSQANVLTF. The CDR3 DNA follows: TGTGCCAGCAGTGAGGGGGGGTCGCAGGCCAACGTCCTGACTTTC.

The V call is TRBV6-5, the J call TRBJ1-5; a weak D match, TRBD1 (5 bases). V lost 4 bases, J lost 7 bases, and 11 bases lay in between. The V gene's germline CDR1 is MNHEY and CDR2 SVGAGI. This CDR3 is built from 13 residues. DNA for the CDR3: TGTGCCAGCAGTTTCGCACAGGCCCAGCCCCAGCATTTT. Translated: CASSFAQAQPQHF.

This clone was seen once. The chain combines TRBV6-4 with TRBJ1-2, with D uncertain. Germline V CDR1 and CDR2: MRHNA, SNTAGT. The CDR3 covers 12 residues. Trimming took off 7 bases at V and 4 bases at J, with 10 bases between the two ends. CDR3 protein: CASMIQLYGYTF. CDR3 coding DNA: TGTGCCAGCATGATACAGCTCTATGGCTACACCTTC.

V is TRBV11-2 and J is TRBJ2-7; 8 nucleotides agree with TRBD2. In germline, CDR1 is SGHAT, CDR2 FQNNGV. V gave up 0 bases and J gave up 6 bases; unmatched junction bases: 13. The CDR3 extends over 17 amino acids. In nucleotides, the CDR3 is TGTGCCAGCAGCTTAGACGGGGGGTTGATAGCGGGAATCGAGCAGTACTTC. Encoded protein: CASSLDGGLIAGIEQYF.

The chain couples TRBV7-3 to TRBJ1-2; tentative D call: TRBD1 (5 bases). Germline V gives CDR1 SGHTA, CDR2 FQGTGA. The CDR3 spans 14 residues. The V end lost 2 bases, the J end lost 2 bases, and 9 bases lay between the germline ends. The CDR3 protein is CASSLGTDNYGYTF. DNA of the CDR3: TGTGCCAGCAGCTTAGGGACTGACAACTATGGCTACACCTTC.

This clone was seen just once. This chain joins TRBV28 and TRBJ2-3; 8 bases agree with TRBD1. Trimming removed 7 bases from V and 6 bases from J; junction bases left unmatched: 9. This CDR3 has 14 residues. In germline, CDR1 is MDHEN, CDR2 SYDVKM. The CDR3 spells CASNRDRRVDTQYF. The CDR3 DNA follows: TGTGCCAGCAATCGGGACAGGCGCGTTGATACGCAGTATTTT.

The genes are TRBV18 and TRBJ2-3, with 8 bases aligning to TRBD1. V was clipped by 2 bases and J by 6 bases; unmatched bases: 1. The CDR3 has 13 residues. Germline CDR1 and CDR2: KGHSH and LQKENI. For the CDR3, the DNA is TGTGCCAGCTCACCAAACAGGGGGGATACGCAGTATTTT. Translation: CASSPNRGDTQYF.

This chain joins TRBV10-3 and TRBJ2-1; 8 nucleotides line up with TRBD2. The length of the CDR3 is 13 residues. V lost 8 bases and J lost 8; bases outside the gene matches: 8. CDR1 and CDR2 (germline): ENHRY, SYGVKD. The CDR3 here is CAIAGSGIDEQFF. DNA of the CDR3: TGTGCCATCGCGGGTAGCGGGATCGATGAGCAGTTCTTC.

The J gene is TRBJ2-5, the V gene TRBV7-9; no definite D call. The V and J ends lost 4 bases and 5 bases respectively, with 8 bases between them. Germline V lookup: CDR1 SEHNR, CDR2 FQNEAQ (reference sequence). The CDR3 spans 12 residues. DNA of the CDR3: TGTGCCAGCAGCTCCCCTGTTGAGACCCAGTACTTC. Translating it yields CASSSPVETQYF.

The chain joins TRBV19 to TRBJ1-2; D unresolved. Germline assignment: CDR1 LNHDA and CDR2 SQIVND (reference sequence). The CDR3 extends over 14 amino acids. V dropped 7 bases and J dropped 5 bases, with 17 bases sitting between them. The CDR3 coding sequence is TGTGCCAGTACCATAACGGTTGGGAAATATGGCTACACCTTC. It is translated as CASTITVGKYGYTF. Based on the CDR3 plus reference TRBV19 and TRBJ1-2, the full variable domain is DGGITQSPKYLFRKEGQNVTLSCEQNLNHDAMYWYRQDPGQGLRLIYYSQIVNDFQKGDIAEGYSVSREKKESFPLTVTSAQKNPTAFYLCASTITVGKYGYTFGSGTRLTVV.

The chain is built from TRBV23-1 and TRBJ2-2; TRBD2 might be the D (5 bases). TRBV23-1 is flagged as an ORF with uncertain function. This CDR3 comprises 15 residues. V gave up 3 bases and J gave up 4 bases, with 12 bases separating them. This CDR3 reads CASSHPGKTTGELFF. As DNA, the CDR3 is TGCGCCAGCAGTCACCCCGGGAAAACCACCGGGGAGCTGTTTTTT.